A single sample gave rise to the 12 T cell receptor beta chains below, sequenced in a study of radiotherapy plus CTLA-4 blockade in lung cancer. Here immunoSEQ multiplex PCR was the method, and the copy in TCRdb shows in-frame clones only, minus some. The repertoire has about 14,000 clones, about 89% of them found once; the top ten carry approximately 15%. The specimen comprised peripheral blood, sampled from a patient treated with radiotherapy plus ipilimumab. The receptors derive from a human donor with non-small cell lung cancer that progressed on radiotherapy plus ipilimumab. Some clones in this sample may be carry-over from other donors' samples.

The rearrangement links TRBV7-2 to TRBJ1-1; 8 positions agree with TRBD1. Per germline, CDR1 SGHTA and CDR2 FQGNSA. With 2 bases clipped from V and 1 base from J, the junction kept 0 bases outside the gene matches. CDR3 length equals 14 residues. The CDR3 DNA sequence: TGTGCCAGCAGCTTACAGGGGGCGAACACTGAAGCTTTCTTT. Encoded protein: CASSLQGANTEAFF.

To note about this clone: Other DNA sequences in this specimen translate into the identical CDR3. The V call is TRBV4-1, the J call TRBJ1-2; weak D call: TRBD1 (6 bases). CDR1 is MGHRA and CDR2 is YSYEKL in the germline V gene. The V and J ends lost 2 bases and 4 bases respectively, with 14 bases between them. The CDR3 consists of 15 residues. The CDR3 loop is CASSQPLGGSYGYTF. The CDR3 nucleotides read TGCGCCAGCAGCCAACCCCTAGGGGGAAGCTATGGCTACACCTTC.

V and J are TRBV5-1 and TRBJ2-6, with 7 bases that match TRBD1. The CDR3 covers 17 residues. Looked up from germline, CDR1 is SGHRS and CDR2 is YFSETQ. Unmatched junction bases numbered 7, after V lost 4 bases and J lost 0 bases. The CDR3 region is CASSLTGRISGANVLTF. For the CDR3, the DNA is TGCGCCAGCAGCCTGACAGGGAGAATCTCTGGGGCCAACGTCCTGACTTTC. Full variable domain (remainder filled in from reference TRBV5-1 and TRBJ2-6): KAGVTQTPRYLIKTRGQQVTLSCSPISGHRSVSWYQQTPGQGLQFLFEYFSETQRNKGNFPGRFSGRQFSNSRSEMNVSTLELGDSALYLCASSLTGRISGANVLTFGAGSRLTVL.

V is TRBV5-1 and J is TRBJ2-7; 11 nucleotides match TRBD2. CDR1 and CDR2 (germline): SGHRS, YFSETQ. The CDR3 extends over 15 amino acids. V was clipped by 2 bases and J by 2 bases; unmatched bases: 3. The CDR3 loop reads CASSLSSGGAYEQYF. DNA for the CDR3: TGCGCCAGCAGCTTAAGTAGCGGGGGGGCCTACGAGCAGTACTTC.

This chain connects TRBV4-1 to TRBJ1-1, with a possible D match to TRBD1 (5 bases). V was cut by 1 base and J by 5 bases, with 11 bases left in between. Per the germline V gene, CDR1 is MGHRA and CDR2 is YSYEKL. CDR3 length equals 14 residues. The CDR3 spells CASSQGGAGTEAFF. Written as DNA, the CDR3 is TGCGCCAGCAGCCAAGGTGGGGCAGGGACTGAAGCTTTCTTT.

The chain joins TRBV9 to TRBJ1-6; 7 bases match TRBD1. CDR3 length: 14 residues. J gave up 10 bases and V 3 bases, and 7 bases lay outside the gene matches. Per the germline V gene, CDR1 is SGDLS and CDR2 is YYNGEE. CDR3 bases: TGTGCCAGCAGCGCCCGGGACAGAGGATCACCCCTCCACTTT. This codes for CASSARDRGSPLHF.

The gene calls are TRBV18 and TRBJ2-7, with 9 bases matching TRBD2. This CDR3 comprises 14 residues. The germline CDR1 and CDR2 sequences are KGHSH and LQKENI. The trim removed 3 bases at V and 5 bases at J, leaving 5 bases unmatched. CDR3 sequence (DNA): TGTGCCAGCTCACCTCTAGCGGGAACCGACGAGCAGTACTTC. Protein sequence: CASSPLAGTDEQYF.

The chain is built from TRBV19 and TRBJ1-2; D gene unclear. CDR3 size: 17 residues. Germline V lookup: CDR1 LNHDA, CDR2 SQIVND (reference sequence). Trimming removed 0 bases from V and 2 bases from J, with 16 bases in between. CDR3 loop: CASSIDASVGLNYGYTF. The CDR3 DNA follows: TGTGCCAGTAGTATAGATGCATCCGTCGGACTGAACTATGGCTACACCTTC.

The chain joins TRBV2 to TRBJ2-2; D not certain. The CDR3 runs to 16 residues. Trimming shortened V by 0 bases and J by 2 bases, and 10 bases separated the two germline ends. From germline, CDR1 is SNHLY and CDR2 FYNNEI. The CDR3 protein is CASSEARSLNTGELFF. CDR3 bases: TGTGCCAGCAGTGAAGCGCGATCGTTAAACACCGGGGAGCTGTTTTTT.

This clone turned up a few times. V is TRBV11-2 and J is TRBJ1-2; D perhaps matches TRBD1 (6 bases). The CDR3 length is 15 residues. CDR1 and CDR2 (germline): SGHAT, FQNNGV. Trimming shortened V by 4 bases and J by 1 base, and 13 bases separated the two germline ends. For the CDR3, the DNA is TGTGCCAGCAGCTCCGGACAGACTGATAACTATGGCTACACCTTC. Translating it yields CASSSGQTDNYGYTF.

The chain has TRBV9 and TRBJ2-7; TRBD2 matches at 8 bases. This CDR3 region has 17 residues. Germline assignment: CDR1 SGDLS and CDR2 YYNGEE. Trimming at V came to 2 bases and at J to 0 bases, leaving 10 bases not matched to a gene. The chain's CDR3 is CASSVKAGAPGSYEQYF. The CDR3 nucleotides are TGTGCCAGCAGCGTTAAAGCGGGGGCCCCAGGCTCCTACGAGCAGTACTTC.

This clone was seen a handful of times. CDR3 amino acids: CASSQGTSFYEQYF. The CDR3 DNA reads as TGCGCCAGCAGCCAGGGGACTAGCTTCTACGAGCAGTACTTC. The rearrangement joins TRBV4-1 to TRBJ2-7; 9 nucleotides agree with TRBD2. Germline V CDR1 and CDR2: MGHRA, YSYEKL. The CDR3 is 14 residues long. Trimming removed 3 bases from V and 3 bases from J; junction bases left unmatched: 3.